Given below is one T cell receptor beta chain in context. The antigen remains unidentified. This record belongs to a study of cytomegalovirus exposure and HLA in healthy donors. Background on the study: Early released data had about 85 million unique TCRs, all coming from HLA-typed donors. Study results and limitations: Three CMV-associated chains were confirmed in vitro to be specific for CMV antigens. Later analysis showed most CMV-associated TCR beta chains appearing HLA-restricted. Reports indicated that the classifier achieved high specificity and sensitivity in diagnosing cytomegalovirus status.

Germline V gene lookup returns CDR1 SGDLS and CDR2 YYNGEE. There are 12 residues in the CDR3. V lost 4 bases to trimming and J lost 8 bases; unmatched junction nucleotides: 4. The PCR had 60 Vbeta and 13 Jbeta primers. Data came from immunoSEQ multiplex PCR; TCRdb stores just in-frame clones and leaves some out. The sample has 45,000 to 70,000 clones. The sequencing input was PBMCs. The receptor was derived from a woman aged 30 to 39 in good health and CMV-seropositive. The genes are TRBV9 and TRBJ1-2, with 8 bases identical to TRBD1. The CDR3, as DNA: TGTGCCAGCAGCCTCAGGGGGCTCGGCTACACCTTC. Amino acid sequence: CASSLRGLGYTF.